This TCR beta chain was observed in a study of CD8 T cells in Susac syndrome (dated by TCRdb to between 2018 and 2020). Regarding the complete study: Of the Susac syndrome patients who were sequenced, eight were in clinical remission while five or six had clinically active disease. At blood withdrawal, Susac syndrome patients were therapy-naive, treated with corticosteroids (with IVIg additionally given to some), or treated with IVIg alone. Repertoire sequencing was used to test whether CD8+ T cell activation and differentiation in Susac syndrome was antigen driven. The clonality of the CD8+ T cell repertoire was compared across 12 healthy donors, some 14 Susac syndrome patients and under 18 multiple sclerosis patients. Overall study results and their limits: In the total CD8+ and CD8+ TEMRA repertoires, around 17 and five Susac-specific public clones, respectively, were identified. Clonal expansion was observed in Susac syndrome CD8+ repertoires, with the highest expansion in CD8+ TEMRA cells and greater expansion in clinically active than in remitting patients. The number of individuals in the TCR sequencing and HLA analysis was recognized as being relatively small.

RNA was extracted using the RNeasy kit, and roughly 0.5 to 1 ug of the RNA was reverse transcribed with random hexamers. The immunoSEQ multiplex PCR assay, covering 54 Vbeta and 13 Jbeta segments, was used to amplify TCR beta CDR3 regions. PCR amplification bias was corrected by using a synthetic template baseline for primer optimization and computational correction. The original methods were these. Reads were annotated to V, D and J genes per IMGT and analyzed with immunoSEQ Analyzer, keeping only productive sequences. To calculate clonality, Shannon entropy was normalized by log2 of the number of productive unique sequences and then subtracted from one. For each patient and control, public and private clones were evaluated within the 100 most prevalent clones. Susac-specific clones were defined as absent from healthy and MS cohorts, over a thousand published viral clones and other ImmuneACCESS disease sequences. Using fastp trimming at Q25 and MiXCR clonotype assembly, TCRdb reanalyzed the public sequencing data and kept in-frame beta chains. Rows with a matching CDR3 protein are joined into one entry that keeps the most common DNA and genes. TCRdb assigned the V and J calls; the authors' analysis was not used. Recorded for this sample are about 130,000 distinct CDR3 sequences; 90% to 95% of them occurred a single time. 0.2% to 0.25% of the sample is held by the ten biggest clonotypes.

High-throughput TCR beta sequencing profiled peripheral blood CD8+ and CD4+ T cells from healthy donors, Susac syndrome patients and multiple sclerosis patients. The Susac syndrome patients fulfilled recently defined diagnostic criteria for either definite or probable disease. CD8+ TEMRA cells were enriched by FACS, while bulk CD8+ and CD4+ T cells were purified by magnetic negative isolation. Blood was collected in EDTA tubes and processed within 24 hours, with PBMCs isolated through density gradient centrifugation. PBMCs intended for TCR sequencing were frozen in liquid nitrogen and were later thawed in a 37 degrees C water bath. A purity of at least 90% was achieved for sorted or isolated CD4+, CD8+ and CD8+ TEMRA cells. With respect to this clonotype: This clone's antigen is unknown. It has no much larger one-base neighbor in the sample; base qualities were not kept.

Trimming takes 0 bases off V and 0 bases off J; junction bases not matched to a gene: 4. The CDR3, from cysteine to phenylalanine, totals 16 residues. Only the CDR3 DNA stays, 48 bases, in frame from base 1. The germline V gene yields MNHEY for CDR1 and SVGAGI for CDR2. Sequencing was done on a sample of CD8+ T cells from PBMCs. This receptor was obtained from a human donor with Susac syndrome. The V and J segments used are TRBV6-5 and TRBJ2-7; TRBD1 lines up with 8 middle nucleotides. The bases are TGTGCCAGCAGTTACTCTGCGGGACAGGCCTCCTACGAGCAGTACTTC. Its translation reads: CASSYSAGQASYEQYF.